One sample yielded the 13 T cell receptor beta chains listed below, sequenced in a study of a mutant IDH1 vaccine in newly diagnosed glioma. TCRdb's table, derived via immunoSEQ multiplex PCR, lists solely in-frame clones and lacks some. In the table there are about 72,000 clones, approximately 80% of which are singletons. Their antigens remain unidentified. Time point defined: week 23, last vaccination. A 20-mer mutant IDH1 peptide at 300 ug was injected subcutaneously with topical imiquimod. This specimen consisted of PBMCs, obtained from a glioma patient whose treatment included an IDH1 peptide vaccine. Every receptor here comes from a man between 18 and 35 years old with glioma.

V and J are TRBV5-6 and TRBJ1-1; TRBD1 agrees at 9 bases. V was clipped by 5 bases and J by 3 bases; unmatched bases: 5. CDR1 SGHDT and CDR2 YYEEEE come from the germline V gene. The CDR3 contains 14 residues. CDR3 in DNA: TGTGCCAGCAGGCGACAGGGGGTATACACTGAAGCTTTCTTT. Translating it yields CASRRQGVYTEAFF. Full variable domain (missing parts from reference TRBV5-6 and TRBJ1-1): DAGVTQSPTHLIKTRGQQVTLRCSPKSGHDTVSWYQQALGQGPQFIFQYYEEEERQRGNFPDRFSGHQFPNYSSELNVNALLLGDSALYLCASRRQGVYTEAFFGQGTRLTVV.

V is TRBV30 and J is TRBJ2-1; the D is unclear. CDR3 length: 13 amino acids. V was clipped by 4 bases and J by 2 bases, with 9 bases between them. Germline CDR1 is GTSNPN and CDR2 is SVGIG (reference sequence). DNA of the CDR3: TGTGCCTGGACGGTGGGCCCCTACAATGAGCAGTTCTTC. It yields the protein CAWTVGPYNEQFF. Variable domain in full (rest from reference TRBV30 and TRBJ2-1): SQTIHQWPATLVQPVGSPLSLECTVEGTSNPNLYWYRQAAGRGLQLLFYSVGIGQISSEVPQNLSASRPQDRQFILSSKKLLLSDSGFYLCAWTVGPYNEQFFGPGTRLTVL.

The CDR3 DNA reads TGTGCCAGCAGCTCCTATTTGGAAGGTAGGACAGGCAATGAGCAGTTCTTC. It specifies CASSSYLEGRTGNEQFF. This sequence joins TRBV5-6 and TRBJ2-1, with 7 positions matching TRBD1. The CDR3 is made up of 17 amino acids. With 3 bases clipped from V and 6 bases from J, the junction kept 15 bases outside the gene matches. Germline V gives CDR1 SGHDT, CDR2 YYEEEE.

A single count supports this clone. The chain carries TRBV2 and TRBJ2-7, with D unresolved. CDR3 length: 13 residues. Looked up from germline, CDR1 is SNHLY and CDR2 is FYNNEI. V dropped 1 base and J dropped 7 bases, with 11 bases sitting between them. CDR3 amino acids: CASSEVPTWEQYF. The CDR3 nucleotides are TGTGCCAGCAGTGAAGTCCCGACGTGGGAGCAGTACTTC.

The CDR3 bases are TGTGCCAGCAGTTTCGGACAGGGGGCCTTTGGCTACACCTTC. Its protein product is CASSFGQGAFGYTF. J is TRBJ1-2 and V is TRBV6-5; 11 bases are shared with TRBD1. With 4 bases clipped from V and 7 bases from J, the junction kept 5 bases outside the gene matches. Germline V gene sequence: CDR1 MNHEY, CDR2 SVGAGI. The CDR3 has 14 residues.

This chain uses TRBV7-9 with TRBJ2-3; perhaps TRBD2 as D (5 bases). V was clipped by 4 bases and J by 7 bases, with 18 bases between them. The CDR3 contains 15 residues. The V gene's germline CDR1 is SEHNR and CDR2 FQNEAQ (reference sequence). DNA for the CDR3: TGTGCCAGCAGCTCCCTAGCTGGAGGACGGAATACGCAGTATTTT. Its translation is CASSSLAGGRNTQYF. The full variable domain, its missing parts supplied by reference TRBV7-9 and TRBJ2-3, is DTGVSQNPRHKITKRGQNVTFRCDPISEHNRLYWYRQTLGQGPEFLTYFQNEAQLEKSRLLSDRFSAERPKGSFSTLEIQRTEQGDSAMYLCASSSLAGGRNTQYFGPGTRLTVL.

The J gene is TRBJ2-4, the V gene TRBV5-1; a weak D match, TRBD2 (6 bases). The germline V gene encodes CDR1 SGHRS and CDR2 YFSETQ. V lost 0 bases, J lost 1 base, and 11 bases lay in between. This CDR3 region has 16 residues. Here the CDR3 DNA reads TGCGCCAGCAGCTTGGGTTGGAGCGGGGCCAAAAACATTCAGTACTTC. It translates to CASSLGWSGAKNIQYF.

The J gene is TRBJ2-7, the V gene TRBV29-1, with a weak D call TRBD2 (6 bases). Germline CDR1 SQVTM, CDR2 ANQGSEA. Trimming left V 4 bases short and J 0 bases short, with 10 bases between. The CDR3 spans 13 residues. CDR3 DNA: TGCAGCGTTGCTGGGGAGGTCTCCTACGAGCAGTACTTC. Its protein is CSVAGEVSYEQYF.

The chain combines TRBV30 with TRBJ2-1; D not resolved. V dropped 0 bases and J dropped 9 bases, with 9 bases sitting between them. Germline V gene sequence: CDR1 GTSNPN, CDR2 SVGIG (reference sequence). The CDR3 spans 12 residues. DNA for the CDR3: TGTGCCTGGAGTGTATGGCCCCTTGAGCAGTTCTTC. This sequence encodes CAWSVWPLEQFF.

V usage is TRBV18 and J usage is TRBJ1-1, with D possibly TRBD1 on 6 matching bases. The CDR3 runs to 13 residues. The V gene lost 4 bases and the J gene lost 6 bases, with 12 bases spanning the gap. Germline loops: CDR1 KGHSH, CDR2 LQKENI. In DNA, the CDR3 is TGTGCCAGCTCACGACACAGGGAATCTGAAGCTTTCTTT. It yields the protein CASSRHRESEAFF.

V usage is TRBV4-2 and J usage is TRBJ2-3; TRBD1 is a possible D gene (6 bases). The V end was cut by 0 bases, the J end by 4 bases, with 11 bases between. This CDR3 has 15 amino acids. Germline V gives CDR1 LGHNA, CDR2 YNFKEQ. CDR3 bases: TGTGCCAGCAGCCAAGAGGCCCCAGGGGCAGATACGCAGTATTTT. Translation: CASSQEAPGADTQYF.

The J gene is TRBJ1-5, the V gene TRBV4-3, with D unresolved. V was trimmed by 0 bases and J by 3 bases, leaving 9 bases between them. Germline CDR1 and CDR2: LGHNA and YSLEER. The CDR3 length is 15 residues. The DNA for the CDR3 is TGCGCCAGCAGCCAAGAGGGTCTCTTCAATCAGCCCCAGCATTTT. Protein product: CASSQEGLFNQPQHF.

The chain joins TRBV27 to TRBJ2-5, with 8 bases aligning to TRBD1. J gave up 2 bases and V 6 bases, and 14 bases lay outside the gene matches. This CDR3 is built from 17 residues. Looked up from germline, CDR1 is MNHEY and CDR2 is SMNVEV (reference sequence). CDR3 protein: CASRHNAGTGPQETQYF. CDR3 in DNA: TGTGCCAGCAGACATAACGCCGGGACAGGACCTCAAGAGACCCAGTACTTC.